This T cell receptor beta chain was sequenced for a study of cytomegalovirus exposure and HLA in healthy donors. The CDR3 contains 14 residues. The V and J ends lost 7 bases and 4 bases, in that order; junction bases with no gene match: 12. Germline V gives CDR1 SQVTM, CDR2 ANQGSEA. The primer mix had 60 Vbeta and 13 Jbeta primers. The protocol was immunoSEQ multiplex PCR, while the TCRdb copy is restricted to in-frame clones and leaves out a portion. The data show around 160,000 clones, about 72% seen once. The sample consisted of PBMCs. This TCR was recovered from a male donor in good health and CMV-seronegative. The genes are TRBV29-1 and TRBJ2-5; 7 nucleotides agree with TRBD1. CDR3 bases: TGCAGCGCATCAGGGGGTATTGGCGGAGAGACCCAGTACTTC. Translating it yields CSASGGIGGETQYF.